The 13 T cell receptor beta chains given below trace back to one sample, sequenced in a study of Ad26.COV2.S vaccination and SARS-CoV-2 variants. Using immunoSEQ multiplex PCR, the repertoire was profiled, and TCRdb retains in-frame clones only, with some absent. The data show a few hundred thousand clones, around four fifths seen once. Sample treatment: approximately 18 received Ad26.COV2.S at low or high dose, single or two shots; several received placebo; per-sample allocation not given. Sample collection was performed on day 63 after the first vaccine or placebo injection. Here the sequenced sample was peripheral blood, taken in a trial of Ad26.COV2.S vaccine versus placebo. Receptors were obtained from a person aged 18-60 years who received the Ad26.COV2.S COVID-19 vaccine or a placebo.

CDR3 nucleotides: TGTGCCAGTAGTATAACCCCTACCTACGAGCAGTACTTC. Residues: CASSITPTYEQYF. The chain recombines TRBV19 with TRBJ2-7; D gene uncertain. This CDR3 has 13 residues. V lost 2 bases, J lost 2 bases, and 7 bases lay in between. Germline lookup yields CDR1 LNHDA and CDR2 SQIVND (reference sequence). Full variable domain (rest looked up from reference TRBV19 and TRBJ2-7): DGGITQSPKYLFRKEGQNVTLSCEQNLNHDAMYWYRQDPGQGLRLIYYSQIVNDFQKGDIAEGYSVSREKKESFPLTVTSAQKNPTAFYLCASSITPTYEQYFGPGTRLTVT.

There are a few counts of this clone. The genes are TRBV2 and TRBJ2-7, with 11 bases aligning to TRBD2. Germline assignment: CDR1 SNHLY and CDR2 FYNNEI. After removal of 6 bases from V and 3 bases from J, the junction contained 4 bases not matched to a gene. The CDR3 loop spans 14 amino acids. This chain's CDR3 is CASSPGLAGYEQYF. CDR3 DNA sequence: TGTGCCAGCAGCCCCGGACTAGCGGGCTACGAGCAGTACTTC.

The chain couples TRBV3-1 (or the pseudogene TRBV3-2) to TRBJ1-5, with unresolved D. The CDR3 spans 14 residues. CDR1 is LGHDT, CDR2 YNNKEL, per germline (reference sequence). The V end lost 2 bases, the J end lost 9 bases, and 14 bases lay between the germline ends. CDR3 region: CASSQLLSLSPQHF. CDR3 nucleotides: TGTGCCAGCAGCCAACTTCTATCCCTCTCGCCCCAGCATTTT.

The CDR3 reads CASSPRPGGAANEKLFF. The DNA of the CDR3 is TGTGCCAGCAGTCCAAGGCCAGGGGGCGCGGCTAATGAAAAACTGTTTTTT. The V call is TRBV25-1, the J call TRBJ1-4; TRBD1 matches at 8 bases. CDR3 length equals 17 residues. Germline assignment: CDR1 MGHDK and CDR2 SYGVNS. Trimming at V came to 5 bases and at J to 3 bases, leaving 11 bases not matched to a gene.

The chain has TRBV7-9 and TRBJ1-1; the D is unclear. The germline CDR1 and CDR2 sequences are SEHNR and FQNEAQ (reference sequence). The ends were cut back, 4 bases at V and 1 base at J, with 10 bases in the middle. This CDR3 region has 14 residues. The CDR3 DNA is TGTGCCAGCAGCTCCCTCGGGTCGAACACTGAAGCTTTCTTT. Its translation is CASSSLGSNTEAFF.

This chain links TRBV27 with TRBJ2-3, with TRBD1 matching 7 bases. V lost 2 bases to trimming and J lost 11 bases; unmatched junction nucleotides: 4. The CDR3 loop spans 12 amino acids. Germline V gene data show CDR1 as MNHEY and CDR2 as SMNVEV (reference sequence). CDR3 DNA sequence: TGTGCCAGCAGTTTAACAGGGGATGGGCAGTATTTT. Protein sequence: CASSLTGDGQYF.

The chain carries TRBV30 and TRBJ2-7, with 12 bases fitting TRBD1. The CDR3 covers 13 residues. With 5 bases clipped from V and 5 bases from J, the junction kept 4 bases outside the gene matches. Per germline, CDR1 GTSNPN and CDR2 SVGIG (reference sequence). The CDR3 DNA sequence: TGTGCCTGGTCGGGACAGGGGGCAAACGAGCAGTACTTC. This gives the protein CAWSGQGANEQYF.

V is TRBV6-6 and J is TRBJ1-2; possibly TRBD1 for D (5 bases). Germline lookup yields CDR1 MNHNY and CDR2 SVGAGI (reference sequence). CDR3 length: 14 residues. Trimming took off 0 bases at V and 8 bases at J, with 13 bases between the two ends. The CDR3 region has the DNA TGTGCCAGCAGTTACTCGACGCAAGGGGTCGGCTACACCTTC. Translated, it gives CASSYSTQGVGYTF.

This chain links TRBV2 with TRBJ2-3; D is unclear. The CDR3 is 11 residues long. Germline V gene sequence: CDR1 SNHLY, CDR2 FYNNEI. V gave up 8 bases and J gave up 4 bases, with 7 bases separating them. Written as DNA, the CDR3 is TGTGCCAGCCGTAGTGCAGATACGCAGTATTTT. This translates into CASRSADTQYF.

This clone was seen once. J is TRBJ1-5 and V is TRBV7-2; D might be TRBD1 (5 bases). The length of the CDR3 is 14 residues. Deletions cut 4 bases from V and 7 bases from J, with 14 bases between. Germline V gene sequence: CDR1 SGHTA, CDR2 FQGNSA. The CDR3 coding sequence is TGTGCCAGCAGCTCCTCAAGGGGTGGGCAGCCCCAGCATTTT. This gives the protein CASSSSRGGQPQHF.

The CDR3, as DNA: TGTGCCAGCAGCGCCGGAGGGGGCACTGAAGCTTTCTTT. This translates into CASSAGGGTEAFF. J is TRBJ1-1 and V is TRBV9; TRBD1 might be the D (6 bases). Looked up from germline, CDR1 is SGDLS and CDR2 is YYNGEE. The CDR3 spans 13 residues. V was pared by 3 bases and J by 4 bases, with 10 bases between.

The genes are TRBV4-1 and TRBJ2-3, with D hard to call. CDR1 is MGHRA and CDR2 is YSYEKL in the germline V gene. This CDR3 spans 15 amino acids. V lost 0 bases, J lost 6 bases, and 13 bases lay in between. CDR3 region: CASSQESGGLDTQYF. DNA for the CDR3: TGCGCCAGCAGCCAAGAGTCTGGCGGCCTGGATACGCAGTATTTT.

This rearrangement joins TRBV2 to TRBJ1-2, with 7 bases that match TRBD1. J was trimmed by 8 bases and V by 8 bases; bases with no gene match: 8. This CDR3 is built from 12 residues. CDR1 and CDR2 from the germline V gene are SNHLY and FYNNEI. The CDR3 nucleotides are TGTGCCAGCTCACAGGGGCTGGAGGGCTACACCTTC. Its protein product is CASSQGLEGYTF.